Shown below are 4 T cell receptor beta chains from a single sample sequenced in a study of early T cells in non-severe SARS-CoV-2 infection. TCRdb used MiXCR to reprocess the 5' RACE reads, holding one entry per CDR3 protein. The sample shows about 76,000 distinct CDR3 sequences, roughly 16% of them seen only once. The sequenced sample was whole blood. Receptors originate from an adult who was a healthcare worker with PCR-confirmed SARS-CoV-2 infection or an uninfected control (not recorded which).

The gene calls are TRBV7-6 and TRBJ2-3; D perhaps matches TRBD1 (5 bases). Trimming removed 0 bases from V and 6 bases from J, with 13 bases in between. In germline, CDR1 is SGHVS, CDR2 FNYEAQ. The CDR3 is 15 residues long. The CDR3 protein is CASSLAAGPRDTQYF. The CDR3 region has the DNA TGTGCCAGCAGCTTAGCGGCAGGGCCTCGGGATACGCAGTATTTT. The full variable domain, in which reference TRBV7-6 and TRBJ2-3 provide the parts outside the CDR3, is GAGVSQSPRYKVTKRGQDVALRCDPISGHVSLYWYRQALGQGPEFLTYFNYEAQQDKSGLPNDRFSAERPEGSISTLTIQRTEQRDSAMYRCASSLAAGPRDTQYFGPGTRLTVL.

This clonotype showed up many times. V usage is TRBV29-1 and J usage is TRBJ2-1; 7 bases line up with TRBD1. From germline, CDR1 is SQVTM and CDR2 ANQGSEA. Germline trimming cut 1 base from V and 8 bases from J; bases unmatched to any gene: 5. The CDR3 sequence is 13 residues long. Here the CDR3 reads CSVEVDRVHEQFF. The CDR3 region has the DNA TGCAGCGTTGAAGTCGACAGGGTCCATGAGCAGTTCTTC.

The genes are TRBV14 and TRBJ1-2, with D perhaps matching TRBD1 (6 bases). The V gene's germline CDR1 is SGHDN and CDR2 FVKESK. This CDR3 is 14 amino acids long. V was cut by 2 bases and J by 3 bases, with 10 bases left in between. CDR3 sequence reads: CASSQSGAYYGYTF. DNA of the CDR3: TGTGCCAGCAGCCAATCGGGGGCCTACTATGGCTACACCTTC.

The chain employs TRBV21-1 and TRBJ1-1; TRBD1 is the table's D call and was not checked against the DNA. TRBV21-1 is marked as a pseudogene. This CDR3 spans 13 amino acids. CDR3 DNA sequence: TGTGCCAGCAGCATCAGGGTGCCCACTGAAGCTTTCTTT. Its translation: CASSIRVPTEAFF.